This is a list of T cell receptor beta chains from one sample in a study of shared clonotypes between healthy human individuals. TCRdb keeps only in-frame clones here, not all; method: immunoSEQ multiplex PCR. The sample lists roughly 2.1 million clones, roughly 91% occurring once. Sequencing was done on a sample of naive CD8+ T cells from PBMCs. These receptor sequences come from a man aged 18 to 29 in good health. Some clones in this sample may be carry-over from other donors' samples. The CDR3 runs from the conserved cysteine through the conserved F or W. The order of the fields is J gene, clone size, V gene, D gene, CDR3 DNA, CDR3 protein. The D gene is left open where the match is weak. The size of a clone is reported for some rows only, either as once, few or many, or as a class for expanded clones.

>TRBJ1-2|NA|TRBV5-4|TRBD1
TGTGCCAGCAGCTTATATCGGGACAGCTTATATGGCTACACCTTC
CASSLYRDSLYGYTF
>TRBJ2-7|NA|TRBV4-1|TRBD2
TGCGCCAGCAGCCACCACGGGACTAGCGGGACCTACGAGCAGTACTTC
CASSHHGTSGTYEQYF
>TRBJ2-7|NA|TRBV9|TRBD2
TGTGCCAGCAGCGTCCGCGGACTAGCGGGAGGGCCGGGCGGCGAGCAGTACTTC
CASSVRGLAGGPGGEQYF
>TRBJ1-2|NA|TRBV7-9|NA
TGTGCCAGCAGCCCCTCCCCAGGCTACACCTTC
CASSPSPGYTF
>TRBJ1-1|once|TRBV28|NA
TGTGCCAGCAGTTTTCGAGGACACTTGAACACTGAAGCTTTCTTT
CASSFRGHLNTEAFF
>TRBJ1-1|NA|TRBV4-3|NA
TGCGCCAGCAGCCAAGATCTGGGGGGAATGACAGTAGGAACTGAAGCTTTCTTT
CASSQDLGGMTVGTEAFF
>TRBJ2-7|NA|TRBV7-9|NA
TGTGCCAGCAGCCGGGGGTCCTACGAGCAGTACTTC
CASSRGSYEQYF
>TRBJ1-2|NA|TRBV6-5|NA
TGTGCCAGCTACCCAAGGGGGTCCAACTATGGCTACACCTTC
CASYPRGSNYGYTF
>TRBJ1-4|NA|TRBV28|NA
TGTGCCAGCAGTCACAGAGCAATGGTTTATCATGAAAAACTGTTTTTT
CASSHRAMVYHEKLFF
>TRBJ1-1|few|TRBV5-5|TRBD1
TGTGCCAGCAGCTTGTGGCAGGGGGAGGATGACACTGAAGCTTTCTTT
CASSLWQGEDDTEAFF
>TRBJ1-5|NA|TRBV4-1|NA
TGCGCCAGCAGCCAAGGGTCGGCAGGGGAACAGCCCCAGCATTTT
CASSQGSAGEQPQHF
>TRBJ1-4|NA|TRBV18|TRBD1
TGTGCCAGCTCACCATTACTCCAGGGGGCGCGGGGGCCTAATGAAAAACTGTTTTTT
CASSPLLQGARGPNEKLFF
>TRBJ2-7|once|TRBV30|TRBD2
TGTGCCTGGAGGCGACTAGCGCGTTCCTACGAGCAGTACTTC
CAWRRLARSYEQYF
>TRBJ2-7|NA|TRBV6-5|NA
TGTGCCAGCAAGACTACCGGGACACGCGACTACGAGCAGTACTTC
CASKTTGTRDYEQYF
>TRBJ1-4|NA|TRBV28|NA
TGTGCCAGCAGTTTATGGGGGGCGCCGGGCGAAAAACTGTTTTTT
CASSLWGAPGEKLFF
>TRBJ2-3|NA|TRBV29-1|NA
TGCAGCGTTGGCGGGTTTAGGAGCACAGATACGCAGTATTTT
CSVGGFRSTDTQYF
>TRBJ2-7|once|TRBV27|TRBD1
TGTGCCAGCAGTTTATCGCCCGGGACAGACCTATACGAGCAGTACTTC
CASSLSPGTDLYEQYF
>TRBJ2-7|NA|TRBV9|TRBD2
TGTGCCAGCAGCGTAGGGGCTAGCGGCGAGCAGTACTTC
CASSVGASGEQYF
>TRBJ2-1|NA|TRBV7-8|NA
TGTGCCAGCAGCTTAGGCTGGGATCAGCAGTTCTTC
CASSLGWDQQFF
>TRBJ2-7|NA|TRBV5-6|NA
TGTGCCAGCAGCTTGGCCTCTAGCGAGAACTACGAGCAGTACTTC
CASSLASSENYEQYF
>TRBJ2-1|NA|TRBV29-1|TRBD1
TGCAGCGTGGCCGGGACAGGAGTCTACAATGAGCAGTTCTTC
CSVAGTGVYNEQFF
>TRBJ2-1|NA|TRBV13|NA
TGTGCCAGCAGCCCCCGTGACGGTGGTGGGCAGTTCTTC
CASSPRDGGGQFF
>TRBJ2-7|once|TRBV5-4|NA
TGTGCCAGCAGCTTGGGTCCCGAGCAGTACTTC
CASSLGPEQYF
>TRBJ2-7|NA|TRBV10-3|NA
TGTGCCATCAGCGGGACTCCGGAGGTTCAGGAGCAGTACTTC
CAISGTPEVQEQYF
>TRBJ1-2|NA|TRBV7-9|TRBD1
TGTGCCAGCAGCTTAGGGACAGGGTGGGATGGCTACACCTTC
CASSLGTGWDGYTF
>TRBJ1-2|NA|TRBV10-3|TRBD1
TGTGCCATCAGTGAACGTATTCCGGGACAGGGGTTAAAGGGCTATGGCTACACCTTC
CAISERIPGQGLKGYGYTF